These T cell receptor beta chains were read from a single sample in a study of cytomegalovirus exposure and HLA in healthy donors. Libraries were prepared by immunoSEQ multiplex PCR; TCRdb keeps only in-frame clonotypes and omits some of them. Among about 150,000 clones listed, around 79% were seen once. Material for sequencing was PBMCs. The receptor source for this set is a man aged 30-40 years in good health and CMV-seropositive. The CDR3 runs from the conserved cysteine through the conserved F or W. Each record gives: CDR3 length, clone size, D gene, V gene, J gene, CDR3 protein, CDR3 DNA. The D gene is left open where the match is weak. A row's size may be missing; if present it is once, few, many or a size class.

len: 12
abundance: .
d_gene: .
v_gene: TRBV7-9
j_gene: TRBJ1-1
CDR3aa: CASSAQDREAFF
CDR3nt: TGTGCCAGCAGCGCGCAAGACAGAGAAGCTTTCTTT

len: 15
abundance: .
d_gene: .
v_gene: TRBV30
j_gene: TRBJ2-7
CDR3aa: CAWSVGQAGLYEQYF
CDR3nt: TGTGCCTGGAGTGTAGGGCAGGCGGGGTTATACGAGCAGTACTTC

len: 14
abundance: .
d_gene: .
v_gene: TRBV2
j_gene: TRBJ2-7
CDR3aa: CASSAVQPAYEQYF
CDR3nt: TGTGCCAGCAGTGCAGTCCAACCCGCCTACGAGCAGTACTTC

len: 16
abundance: .
d_gene: .
v_gene: TRBV19
j_gene: TRBJ1-5
CDR3aa: CASSIAGTRSNQPQHF
CDR3nt: TGTGCCAGTAGTATAGCTGGCACCAGAAGCAATCAGCCCCAGCATTTT

len: 14
abundance: .
d_gene: .
v_gene: TRBV18
j_gene: TRBJ1-5
CDR3aa: CASSATGLVQPQHF
CDR3nt: TGTGCCAGCTCAGCCACAGGGTTGGTTCAGCCCCAGCATTTT

len: 15
abundance: .
d_gene: .
v_gene: TRBV4-1
j_gene: TRBJ1-4
CDR3aa: CASSQVMAWNEKLFF
CDR3nt: TGCGCCAGCAGCCAAGTGATGGCCTGGAATGAAAAACTGTTTTTT

len: 15
abundance: .
d_gene: .
v_gene: TRBV30
j_gene: TRBJ1-4
CDR3aa: CAWSIGVSTNEKLFF
CDR3nt: TGTGCCTGGAGCATAGGGGTTTCAACTAATGAAAAACTGTTTTTT

len: 16
abundance: .
d_gene: TRBD2
v_gene: TRBV5-1
j_gene: TRBJ2-1
CDR3aa: CASSLVGGSSYNEQFF
CDR3nt: TGCGCCAGCAGCTTAGTCGGCGGGAGCTCCTACAATGAGCAGTTCTTC

len: 15
abundance: .
d_gene: TRBD2
v_gene: TRBV5-4
j_gene: TRBJ2-5
CDR3aa: CASSLRLAGEETQYF
CDR3nt: TGTGCCAGCAGCTTGAGACTAGCGGGGGAAGAGACCCAGTACTTC

len: 12
abundance: .
d_gene: .
v_gene: TRBV19
j_gene: TRBJ1-5
CDR3aa: CASIPPDQPQHF
CDR3nt: TGTGCCAGTATCCCTCCCGATCAGCCCCAGCATTTT

len: 11
abundance: once
d_gene: .
v_gene: TRBV20-1
j_gene: TRBJ2-5
CDR3aa: CSASVTETQYF
CDR3nt: TGCAGTGCTTCGGTCACCGAGACCCAGTACTTC

len: 14
abundance: .
d_gene: TRBD1
v_gene: TRBV7-9
j_gene: TRBJ1-2
CDR3aa: CASSRDRGINGYTF
CDR3nt: TGTGCCAGCAGCAGGGACAGGGGAATCAATGGCTACACCTTC

len: 13
abundance: .
d_gene: .
v_gene: TRBV6-6
j_gene: TRBJ1-2
CDR3aa: CASSSAGDYGYTF
CDR3nt: TGTGCCAGCAGTTCGGCGGGGGACTATGGCTACACCTTC

len: 11
abundance: .
d_gene: .
v_gene: TRBV30
j_gene: TRBJ1-1
CDR3aa: CAWYQGTEAFF
CDR3nt: TGTGCCTGGTATCAGGGGACTGAAGCTTTCTTT

len: 13
abundance: .
d_gene: TRBD1
v_gene: TRBV27
j_gene: TRBJ1-3
CDR3aa: CASSPDRGRELYF
CDR3nt: TGTGCCAGCAGCCCTGACAGGGGGCGGGAGCTATATTTT

len: 14
abundance: .
d_gene: .
v_gene: TRBV11-2
j_gene: TRBJ2-2
CDR3aa: CASSLGLGAGELFF
CDR3nt: TGTGCCAGCAGCTTAGGGCTAGGGGCCGGGGAGCTGTTTTTT

len: 14
abundance: .
d_gene: .
v_gene: TRBV6-1
j_gene: TRBJ1-2
CDR3aa: CASTIGQPRYGYTF
CDR3nt: TGTGCCAGCACAATTGGACAGCCTCGCTATGGCTACACCTTC

len: 16
abundance: .
d_gene: .
v_gene: TRBV7-9
j_gene: TRBJ2-3
CDR3aa: CASSLGRGTLSDTQYF
CDR3nt: TGTGCCAGCAGCTTAGGCAGGGGAACCCTGTCAGATACGCAGTATTTT

len: 15
abundance: .
d_gene: TRBD1
v_gene: TRBV9
j_gene: TRBJ1-1
CDR3aa: CASSAHDRGKTEAFF
CDR3nt: TGTGCCAGCAGCGCCCACGACAGGGGAAAGACTGAAGCTTTCTTT

len: 12
abundance: .
d_gene: .
v_gene: TRBV29-1
j_gene: TRBJ1-1
CDR3aa: CSVSGRGTEAFF
CDR3nt: TGCAGCGTTTCTGGTAGGGGCACTGAAGCTTTCTTT

len: 10
abundance: once
d_gene: .
v_gene: TRBV28
j_gene: TRBJ1-2
CDR3aa: CASGVGGYTF
CDR3nt: TGTGCCAGCGGAGTGGGTGGCTACACCTTC

len: 16
abundance: .
d_gene: .
v_gene: TRBV7-8
j_gene: TRBJ1-3
CDR3aa: CASSFDRPFSGNTIYF
CDR3nt: TGTGCCAGCAGCTTCGACAGGCCCTTCTCTGGAAACACCATATATTTT

len: 15
abundance: .
d_gene: .
v_gene: TRBV13
j_gene: TRBJ2-2
CDR3aa: CASSRTGSNTGELFF
CDR3nt: TGTGCCAGCAGCAGAACAGGCTCGAACACCGGGGAGCTGTTTTTT

len: 13
abundance: .
d_gene: .
v_gene: TRBV18
j_gene: TRBJ1-1
CDR3aa: CASSRLVNTEAFF
CDR3nt: TGTGCCAGCTCACGATTAGTGAACACTGAAGCTTTCTTT

len: 15
abundance: .
d_gene: .
v_gene: TRBV11-3
j_gene: TRBJ1-3
CDR3aa: CASSLGGLPGNTIYF
CDR3nt: TGTGCCAGCAGCTTAGGGGGACTTCCTGGAAACACCATATATTTT

len: 16
abundance: once
d_gene: TRBD1
v_gene: TRBV28
j_gene: TRBJ1-3
CDR3aa: CASSLMRTGRTNTIYF
CDR3nt: TGTGCCAGCAGTTTAATGAGGACAGGACGGACCAACACCATATATTTT

len: 13
abundance: .
d_gene: .
v_gene: TRBV6-5
j_gene: TRBJ1-2
CDR3aa: CASSYGYSTGYTF
CDR3nt: TGTGCCAGCAGTTACGGGTACAGTACCGGCTACACCTTC

len: 14
abundance: .
d_gene: .
v_gene: TRBV19
j_gene: TRBJ1-1
CDR3aa: CASSPVGVATEAFF
CDR3nt: TGTGCCAGTAGTCCCGTTGGAGTGGCCACTGAAGCTTTCTTT

len: 15
abundance: .
d_gene: .
v_gene: TRBV29-1
j_gene: TRBJ1-4
CDR3aa: CSVEPLHSERNQLFF
CDR3nt: TGCAGCGTTGAACCCCTGCACTCTGAACGAAATCAACTGTTTTTT

len: 15
abundance: .
d_gene: TRBD2
v_gene: TRBV7-3
j_gene: TRBJ2-3
CDR3aa: CASSLGGRAEDTQYF
CDR3nt: TGTGCCAGCAGCTTAGGCGGGAGGGCCGAGGATACGCAGTATTTT

len: 14
abundance: few
d_gene: .
v_gene: TRBV5-6
j_gene: TRBJ2-7
CDR3aa: CASSPTGIFHEQYF
CDR3nt: TGTGCCAGCAGCCCTACAGGGATTTTCCACGAGCAGTACTTC

len: 14
abundance: once
d_gene: TRBD2
v_gene: TRBV5-1
j_gene: TRBJ2-7
CDR3aa: CASSDTGGSYEQYF
CDR3nt: TGCGCCAGCAGCGACACGGGGGGGTCCTACGAGCAGTACTTC

len: 16
abundance: few
d_gene: .
v_gene: TRBV28
j_gene: TRBJ1-2
CDR3aa: CASSFTVGGGGYGYTF
CDR3nt: TGTGCCAGCAGTTTTACAGTGGGAGGAGGAGGCTATGGCTACACCTTC

len: 14
abundance: .
d_gene: .
v_gene: TRBV2
j_gene: TRBJ1-4
CDR3aa: CASSDLEGSEKLFF
CDR3nt: TGTGCCAGCAGTGATCTGGAGGGGAGTGAAAAACTGTTTTTT

len: 17
abundance: .
d_gene: TRBD2
v_gene: TRBV7-8
j_gene: TRBJ2-3
CDR3aa: CASSLEGISGRLDTQYF
CDR3nt: TGTGCCAGCAGCTTAGAGGGGATTAGCGGGAGGCTAGATACGCAGTATTTT

len: 14
abundance: .
d_gene: .
v_gene: TRBV28
j_gene: TRBJ2-7
CDR3aa: CASSLWGASYEQYF
CDR3nt: TGTGCCAGCAGTTTATGGGGGGCGAGCTACGAGCAGTACTTC

len: 15
abundance: few
d_gene: .
v_gene: TRBV5-1
j_gene: TRBJ2-5
CDR3aa: CASSLGLAGEETQYF
CDR3nt: TGCGCCAGCAGCTTGGGATTGGCAGGGGAAGAGACCCAGTACTTC

len: 15
abundance: few
d_gene: .
v_gene: TRBV6-4
j_gene: TRBJ2-3
CDR3aa: CASSQSGHRTDTQYF
CDR3nt: TGTGCCAGTTCCCAGAGTGGACACCGCACAGATACGCAGTATTTT

len: 11
abundance: .
d_gene: .
v_gene: TRBV30
j_gene: TRBJ1-5
CDR3aa: CAWGTNQPQHF
CDR3nt: TGTGCCTGGGGCACGAATCAGCCCCAGCATTTT

len: 15
abundance: .
d_gene: TRBD1
v_gene: TRBV19
j_gene: TRBJ1-4
CDR3aa: CASSISGQGNEKLFF
CDR3nt: TGTGCCAGTAGTATCTCGGGACAGGGGAATGAAAAACTGTTTTTT

len: 15
abundance: .
d_gene: TRBD1
v_gene: TRBV6-6
j_gene: TRBJ2-7
CDR3aa: CASEDRGKGMDEQYF
CDR3nt: TGTGCCAGCGAAGACAGGGGTAAGGGTATGGACGAGCAGTACTTC

len: 14
abundance: .
d_gene: .
v_gene: TRBV7-9
j_gene: TRBJ1-2
CDR3aa: CASSPNRIGEGYTF
CDR3nt: TGTGCCAGCAGCCCGAATAGAATTGGAGAAGGCTACACCTTC

len: 11
abundance: .
d_gene: .
v_gene: TRBV7-9
j_gene: TRBJ1-1
CDR3aa: CASSWATEAFF
CDR3nt: TGTGCCAGCAGCTGGGCGACTGAAGCTTTCTTT

len: 13
abundance: .
d_gene: .
v_gene: TRBV9
j_gene: TRBJ1-6
CDR3aa: CASSPRESSPLHF
CDR3nt: TGTGCCAGCAGCCCGAGGGAGAGTTCACCCCTCCACTTT

len: 12
abundance: .
d_gene: .
v_gene: TRBV5-6
j_gene: TRBJ2-2
CDR3aa: CASSREGRELFF
CDR3nt: TGTGCCAGCAGCCGAGAGGGTCGGGAGCTGTTTTTT

len: 18
abundance: .
d_gene: .
v_gene: TRBV7-8
j_gene: TRBJ2-2
CDR3aa: CASSPFGSGSVNTGELFF
CDR3nt: TGTGCCAGCAGCCCCTTTGGTAGCGGATCCGTGAACACCGGGGAGCTGTTTTTT

len: 12
abundance: .
d_gene: .
v_gene: TRBV2
j_gene: TRBJ1-1
CDR3aa: CASGGMNTEAFF
CDR3nt: TGTGCCAGCGGCGGGATGAACACTGAAGCTTTCTTT

len: 13
abundance: .
d_gene: TRBD1
v_gene: TRBV11-1
j_gene: TRBJ2-7
CDR3aa: CASSLAGTGEQYF
CDR3nt: TGTGCCAGCAGCTTAGCGGGGACAGGTGAGCAGTACTTC

len: 19
abundance: .
d_gene: TRBD2
v_gene: TRBV7-2
j_gene: TRBJ2-1
CDR3aa: CASSLSSSGGAMSHNEQFF
CDR3nt: TGTGCCAGCAGCTTATCTTCCAGCGGGGGGGCTATGTCCCACAATGAGCAGTTCTTC

len: 15
abundance: .
d_gene: .
v_gene: TRBV9
j_gene: TRBJ2-2
CDR3aa: CASSARGVGTGELFF
CDR3nt: TGTGCCAGCAGCGCCAGGGGAGTAGGGACCGGGGAGCTGTTTTTT

len: 13
abundance: once
d_gene: .
v_gene: TRBV4-1
j_gene: TRBJ1-1
CDR3aa: CASSPRTEEQAFF
CDR3nt: TGCGCCAGCAGCCCCAGGACAGAGGAACAAGCTTTCTTT

len: 13
abundance: .
d_gene: TRBD2
v_gene: TRBV6-1
j_gene: TRBJ2-1
CDR3aa: CASTTGRGHEQFF
CDR3nt: TGTGCCAGCACCACGGGGAGGGGCCATGAGCAGTTCTTC